The 17 T cell receptor beta chains below come from one sample, sequenced in a study of CD4 T cells in relation to SARS-CoV-2 and coronaviruses. Generated by immunoSEQ multiplex PCR, the TCRdb table keeps only in-frame clones and is missing some. This sample has 60,000 or so clones, with about 95% found just once. The unexposed donors gave CD4+ T cells in about 2011-2018, prior to COVID-19. The sequenced sample consisted of naive CD4+ T cells from PBMCs. Described subset: naive CD4+ T cells isolated by negative enrichment. All receptors derive from a human donor in good health.

The V call is TRBV15, the J call TRBJ2-4; D possibly matches TRBD1 or TRBD2 (6 bases each). V lost 3 bases and J 3 bases, leaving 12 bases between the germline ends. Germline values: CDR1 LNHNV, CDR2 YYDKDF (reference sequence). The CDR3 covers 15 residues. The CDR3 DNA is TGTGCCACCAGCAGCCCACAGGGAGGCAAAAACATTCAGTACTTC. It is translated as CATSSPQGGKNIQYF.

This chain joins TRBV24-1 and TRBJ2-3; 9 bases agree with TRBD2. Germline V lookup: CDR1 KGHDR, CDR2 SFDVKD. V trimming: 5 bases; J trimming: 1 base; junction bases outside the gene matches: 6. The CDR3 is 16 amino acids. The CDR3 region is CATSAMTSGRTDTQYF. CDR3 DNA: TGTGCCACCAGTGCAATGACTAGCGGTCGCACAGATACGCAGTATTTT.

This chain joins TRBV21-1 and TRBJ2-1; TRBD2, as called in the table, went unchecked against the DNA. TRBV21-1 is tagged as a pseudogene. CDR3 length: 18 amino acids. The CDR3 spells CASSPWAGGPLTYNEQFF. CDR3 bases: TGTGCCAGCAGCCCATGGGCGGGAGGGCCTCTCACCTACAATGAGCAGTTCTTC.

The chain links TRBV7-9 to TRBJ1-4, with D unresolved. Germline V CDR1 and CDR2: SEHNR, FQNEAQ (reference sequence). The CDR3 contains 14 residues. The V end was cut by 2 bases, the J end by 3 bases, with 7 bases between. The CDR3 DNA sequence: TGTGCCAGCAGCTTATCGGAACCTAATGAAAAACTGTTTTTT. It codes for CASSLSEPNEKLFF.

The chain uses TRBV6-5 and TRBJ2-7; D is tentatively TRBD1 or TRBD2 (5 bases each). V shed 2 bases and J shed 0 bases, with 14 bases lying between them. Germline V gene data show CDR1 as MNHEY and CDR2 as SVGAGI. CDR3 size: 16 residues. CDR3 coding DNA: TGTGCCAGCAGTTACCGGTTTGAGGGGAGCTCCTACGAGCAGTACTTC. As protein: CASSYRFEGSSYEQYF.

This rearrangement joins TRBV5-1 to TRBJ1-2; D is unclear. Trimming took off 0 bases at V and 0 bases at J, with 6 bases between the two ends. Germline values: CDR1 SGHRS, CDR2 YFSETQ. The CDR3 runs 14 residues. The DNA for the CDR3 is TGCGCCAGCAGCTTGGAGGCGACTAACTATGGCTACACCTTC. Translation: CASSLEATNYGYTF.

The V gene is TRBV30, the J gene TRBJ2-2; D is uncertain. The germline V gene encodes CDR1 GTSNPN and CDR2 SVGIG (reference sequence). The CDR3 extends over 14 amino acids. The germline V and J ends were trimmed by 1 base and 1 base, with 7 bases remaining between them. DNA for the CDR3: TGTGCCTGGAGTGGGCCGATGAACACCGGGGAGCTGTTTTTT. Its translation: CAWSGPMNTGELFF.

V is TRBV3-1 (or the pseudogene TRBV3-2) and J is TRBJ2-3; 8 bases fit TRBD2. Losses at the gene ends were 4 bases for V and 6 bases for J; bases not matched to a gene: 9. This CDR3 region has 15 residues. The germline V gene has CDR1 LGHDT and CDR2 YNNKEL (reference sequence). The CDR3 reads CASSLTSGPGDTQYF. Here the CDR3 DNA reads TGTGCCAGCAGCCTTACTAGCGGCCCTGGGGATACGCAGTATTTT.

This chain uses TRBV4-1 with TRBJ1-3, with 8 bases aligning to TRBD1. The CDR3 contains 21 residues. V lost 2 bases and J lost 0; bases outside the gene matches: 18. The germline gives CDR1 MGHRA, CDR2 YSYEKL. DNA for the CDR3: TGCGCCAGCAGCCAACTTACTTGGACAGGGACTTCTTTCTACTCTGGAAACACCATATATTTT. This translates into CASSQLTWTGTSFYSGNTIYF.

The chain couples TRBV28 to TRBJ1-1; tentatively, D is TRBD1 (6 bases). The V gene lost 2 bases and the J gene lost 5 bases, with 12 bases spanning the gap. Germline CDR1 and CDR2: MDHEN and SYDVKM. There are 14 residues in the CDR3. CDR3 nucleotides: TGTGCCAGCAGTTTAGGCAGGGGTGTTACTGAAGCTTTCTTT. It yields the protein CASSLGRGVTEAFF.

The rearrangement links TRBV28 to TRBJ2-1, with TRBD1 matching 12 bases. The CDR3 spans 15 residues. Unmatched junction bases numbered 4, after V lost 2 bases and J lost 8 bases. The V gene's germline CDR1 is MDHEN and CDR2 SYDVKM. CDR3 protein: CASSLRGTGGDEQFF. Written as DNA, the CDR3 is TGTGCCAGCAGTTTACGAGGGACAGGGGGCGATGAGCAGTTCTTC.

The chain has TRBV19 and TRBJ2-3; 9 nucleotides align to TRBD2. This CDR3 has 16 amino acids. Germline CDR1 LNHDA, CDR2 SQIVND (reference sequence). The junction had 14 bases not matched to a gene; V was cut back by 3 bases and J by 10 bases. CDR3 bases: TGTGCCAGTAGTATGGAGCTCCGCGGGAGGGCCGTAGCGCAGTATTTT. It encodes CASSMELRGRAVAQYF.

This sequence joins TRBV7-3 and TRBJ2-3, with D perhaps matching TRBD2 (5 bases). The V end lost 2 bases, the J end lost 2 bases, and 14 bases lay between the germline ends. Germline CDR1 and CDR2: SGHTA and FQGTGA. The CDR3 is 16 amino acids. CDR3 DNA: TGTGCCAGCAGCTTAGGGGTTAGCGAGTTCACAGATACGCAGTATTTT. This sequence encodes CASSLGVSEFTDTQYF.

The chain carries TRBV28 and TRBJ2-5, with TRBD1 matching over 9 bases. V was clipped by 6 bases and J by 5 bases; unmatched bases: 10. The germline V gene has CDR1 MDHEN and CDR2 SYDVKM. The CDR3 is made up of 15 amino acids. In DNA, the CDR3 is TGTGCCAGCAGAACCGGGACAGGGATTGGGGAGACCCAGTACTTC. Its translation: CASRTGTGIGETQYF.

The V gene is TRBV11-2, the J gene TRBJ2-7; a weak D match, TRBD1 (8 bases). The germline V and J ends were trimmed by 5 bases and 5 bases, with 22 bases remaining between them. Germline V gives CDR1 SGHAT, CDR2 FQNNGV. The CDR3 runs to 16 residues. CDR3 nucleotide sequence: TGTGCCAGCAGCGCGGGGGACAGGACCCTATGGGACGAGCAGTACTTC. Translating it yields CASSAGDRTLWDEQYF.

This sequence joins TRBV10-1 and TRBJ2-1, with TRBD1 matching over 10 bases. The CDR3 has 13 residues. The V and J ends lost 8 bases and 3 bases, in that order; junction bases with no gene match: 1. The germline V gene encodes CDR1 WNHNN and CDR2 SYGVQD (reference sequence). The CDR3, as DNA: TGCGCCAGCGGACAGGGGGGCTACAATGAGCAGTTCTTC. Protein: CASGQGGYNEQFF.

The J gene is TRBJ1-4, the V gene TRBV7-9; D gene uncertain. There are 14 residues in the CDR3. Germline V CDR1 and CDR2: SEHNR, FQNEAQ (reference sequence). V lost 2 bases and J 10 bases, leaving 14 bases between the germline ends. The CDR3 nucleotides are TGTGCCAGCAGCTTAAATACCCAGGTTGGAAAACTGTTTTTT. This codes for CASSLNTQVGKLFF.